This TCR beta chain was captured in a study of blood T cell repertoires in COVID-19. Study as a whole: From the United States, Italy and Spain came samples of acute and convalescent COVID-19.

Germline V gives CDR1 MNHNY, CDR2 SVGAGI (reference sequence). CDR3 length: 15 amino acids. The V gene end was trimmed by 6 bases and the J gene end by 2 bases; junction bases not matched to a gene: 6. Generated by immunoSEQ multiplex PCR, the TCRdb table keeps only in-frame clones and is missing some. The sample lists approximately 240,000 clones, around 85% occurring once. The chain is built from TRBV6-6 and TRBJ2-7; 11 nucleotides align to TRBD2. Material for sequencing was peripheral blood. The clonotype comes from a woman aged 25 to 39 who had recovered from COVID-19. The CDR3 bases are TGTGCCAGCAGCCAACCTAGCGGGGGGACCTACGAGCAGTACTTC. This encodes CASSQPSGGTYEQYF.